The rows below give T cell receptor beta chains drawn from one sample of a study of T cells in Graves' hyperthyroidism and ophthalmopathy. One entry per CDR3 protein, called by TCRdb with MiXCR from the multiplex PCR reads. Among roughly 300,000 distinct CDR3 sequences listed, approximately 15% were seen once. Sequencing was done on a sample of blood. The receptors here all came from a woman under 40 with Graves' hyperthyroidism. CDR3s include the opening cysteine and the closing phenylalanine or tryptophan. A D gene is named only where the DNA matches it firmly. Part of the rows lack a size; the others show once, few, many or a class for expanded clones.

.	few	TRBV6-1	TRBJ2-7	TGTGCCAGCAGTGACGGGGACGACGGCCACGAGCAGTACTTC	CASSDGDDGHEQYF
TRBD2	many	TRBV20-1	TRBJ2-1	TGCAGTGGACTAGCGGGACTAATTTCCTACAATGAGCAGTTCTTC	CSGLAGLISYNEQFF
.	many	TRBV28	TRBJ2-7	TGTGCCAGCAGTTTATTAGCGATAACCCGAGGAGAGCAGTACTTC	CASSLLAITRGEQYF
TRBD1	.	TRBV19	TRBJ2-7	TGTGCCAGTAGTAACCGGGACAGCTTTACCTACGAGCAGTACTTC	CASSNRDSFTYEQYF
.	many	TRBV11-1	TRBJ2-7	TGTGCCAGCAGCTTGGAAGTCGGGACGTACGAGCAGTACTTC	CASSLEVGTYEQYF
.	few	TRBV11-2	TRBJ2-2	TGTGCCAGCAGCCCTGGACTTTTCACCGGGGAGCTGTTTTTT	CASSPGLFTGELFF
.	.	TRBV28	TRBJ2-7	TGTGCCAGCAGTGCCCCTGGGGGGCCCTACGAGCAGTACTTC	CASSAPGGPYEQYF
.	many	TRBV28	TRBJ2-7	TGTGCCAGCAGTTTAGGCAGGGACTACGAGCAGTACTTC	CASSLGRDYEQYF
TRBD1	few	TRBV7-2	TRBJ2-7	TGTGCCAGCAGCTCCCAGGCCACAGGGGACCGCTCCTACAAGCAGTACTTC	CASSSQATGDRSYKQYF
.	.	TRBV7-9	TRBJ2-1	TGTGCCAGCAGCTTAACCTCCTACAATGAGCAGCTCTTC	CASSLTSYNEQLF
.	few	TRBV6-1	TRBJ1-5	TGTGCCAGCAACGAATGGCCAAACGAATTTCAGCCCCAGCATTTT	CASNEWPNEFQPQHF
.	many	TRBV12-3/TRBV12-4	TRBJ1-5	TGTGCCAGCAGCCTCAGGGGCACCTATCAGCCCCAGCATTTT	CASSLRGTYQPQHF
.	once	TRBV3-1	TRBJ1-1	TGTGCCAGCAAGTACAGCCTGAACACTGAAGCTTTCTTT	CASKYSLNTEAFF
.	many	TRBV28	TRBJ1-5	TGTGCCAGCAGTTTAAGGGGGGGTAGCAATCAGCCCCAGCATTTT	CASSLRGGSNQPQHF
TRBD2	.	TRBV2	TRBJ2-2	TGTGCCAGCAGATCCGGGACTAGCACCACCGGGGAGCTGTTTTTT	CASRSGTSTTGELFF
.	.	TRBV10-2	TRBJ2-4	TGCGCCAGCACCACAGGGACGCTAGCCAAAAACATTCAGTACTTC	CASTTGTLAKNIQYF
.	.	TRBV30	TRBJ2-1	TGTGCCTGGAGTGTACAGGGAATAGCAGATGAGCAGTTCTTC	CAWSVQGIADEQFF
.	many	TRBV25-1	TRBJ2-5	TGTGCCAGCAGTCTGGTAGGGAATCAGGAGACCCAGTACTTC	CASSLVGNQETQYF
.	many	TRBV6-1	TRBJ1-2	TGTGCCAGCAGAGTGTCCTATGGCTACACCTTC	CASRVSYGYTF
.	.	TRBV30	TRBJ2-1	TGTGCCTGGAGACCCGGGGCAGTTATCAATGAGCAGTTCTTC	CAWRPGAVINEQFF
.	few	TRBV30	TRBJ1-1	TGTGCCTGGTCACCTCCTCCGGGGTTGACTGAAGCTTTCTTT	CAWSPPPGLTEAFF
.	many	TRBV2	TRBJ2-3	TGTGCCAGCAGTGATGAGGGGAATCTACTTACGCAGTATTTT	CASSDEGNLLTQYF
TRBD2	few	TRBV7-2	TRBJ2-3	TGTGCCAGCACCCAATCAGGGGTAGCGGGAACAGATACGCAGTATTTT	CASTQSGVAGTDTQYF
.	few	TRBV6-1	TRBJ1-2	TGTGCCAGCAGGGACCCAGGGACTCTCAGCTATGGCTACACCTTC	CASRDPGTLSYGYTF
TRBD2	few	TRBV11-2	TRBJ2-3	TGTGCCAGCAGCTTAGAAACAGGACTAGCAGGGGATACGCAGTATTTT	CASSLETGLAGDTQYF
.	few	TRBV7-8	TRBJ2-7	TGTGCCAGCAGCTCCCAGGGGGGGGGGGGGGAGCAGTACTTC	CASSSQGGGGEQYF
.	.	TRBV7-2	TRBJ2-5	TGTGCCAGCAGCTTAGTAGGGGGGGCCAACAGGGGAAGTAAAGAGACCCAGTACTTC	CASSLVGGANRGSKETQYF